Listed here are 14 T cell receptor beta chains from one sample, sequenced in a study of regulatory T cells in long-lasting Graves disease. Time point defined: persistent/refractory GD, antithyroid drugs over 5 years with positive TRAb. RNA isolated from PBMCs was used to make the TCR library. For TCR beta, libraries came from iRepertoire HTBI primers and Arm-PCR of CDR3 regions. From the multiplex PCR reads, TCRdb called clonotypes with MiXCR, one entry per CDR3 protein. The table records a few hundred thousand distinct CDR3 sequences, 20% to 25% of them present only once. This specimen consisted of peripheral blood mononuclear cells (PBMCs), obtained when the disease was refractory, from a patient treated with antithyroid drugs. Receptors originate from a female donor with Graves disease.

This clonotype was seen many times. V gene TRBV7-8 combines with J gene TRBJ1-4, with D unclear. This CDR3 contains 15 residues. Trimming shortened V by 4 bases and J by 2 bases, and 11 bases separated the two germline ends. Germline V lookup: CDR1 SGHVS, CDR2 FQNEAQ. Here the CDR3 reads CASSSGRSTNEKLFF. For the CDR3, the DNA is TGTGCCAGCAGCTCCGGACGGTCGACTAATGAAAAACTGTTTTTT.

Worth noting for this clonotype: A read error may account for a junction end that differs from germline. J is TRBJ2-3 and V is TRBV10-3; D may match TRBD1 or TRBD2 (5 bases each). The germline V gene encodes CDR1 ENHRY and CDR2 SYGVKD. The CDR3 extends over 18 amino acids. CDR3 residues: CAISGNPSGPDSTDAQYF. The CDR3 DNA reads as TGTGCCATCAGCGGGAACCCTTCCGGGCCAGACAGCACAGATGCGCAGTATTTT.

In this sample, this clonotype turned up many times. The rearrangement uses TRBV11-2 and TRBJ2-7; the match to TRBD1 covers 10 bases. V lost 5 bases and J lost 4; bases outside the gene matches: 5. In germline, CDR1 is SGHAT, CDR2 FQNNGV. The CDR3 extends over 14 amino acids. The CDR3 sequence is CASSAWTGGYEQYF. CDR3 nucleotides: TGTGCCAGCAGCGCCTGGACAGGGGGTTACGAGCAGTACTTC.

V gene TRBV2 combines with J gene TRBJ1-2; D ambiguous. This CDR3 has 13 residues. CDR1 is SNHLY and CDR2 is FYNNEI in the germline V gene. V lost 5 bases to trimming and J lost 3 bases, with 10 bases between them. Here the CDR3 reads CASSLQRDYGYTF. The CDR3 bases are TGTGCCAGCAGTCTACAGAGGGACTATGGCTACACCTTC.

This clonotype showed up many times. This chain uses TRBV2 with TRBJ2-5; TRBD2 agrees at 9 bases. With 2 bases clipped from V and 6 bases from J, the junction kept 10 bases outside the gene matches. This CDR3 has 16 amino acids. Germline values: CDR1 SNHLY, CDR2 FYNNEI. CDR3 loop: CASSELASGVKKTQYF. CDR3 DNA sequence: TGTGCCAGCAGTGAATTGGCTAGCGGGGTCAAGAAGACCCAGTACTTC. Filled out from reference TRBV2 and TRBJ2-5, the complete variable domain reads EPEVTQTPSHQVTQMGQEVILRCVPISNHLYFYWYRQILGQKVEFLVSFYNNEISEKSEIFDDQFSVERPDGSNFTLKIRSTKLEDSAMYFCASSELASGVKKTQYFGPGTRLLVL.

The rearrangement joins TRBV7-2 to TRBJ1-5; D is uncertain. The V and J ends lost 5 bases and 5 bases respectively, with 10 bases between them. Germline V lookup: CDR1 SGHTA, CDR2 FQGNSA. This CDR3 spans 13 amino acids. The CDR3 DNA follows: TGTGCCAGCAGCCTTACTCTGTATCAGCCCCAGCATTTT. This translates into CASSLTLYQPQHF. Based on the CDR3 plus reference TRBV7-2 and TRBJ1-5, the full variable domain is GAGVSQSPSNKVTEKGKDVELRCDPISGHTALYWYRQSLGQGLEFLIYFQGNSAPDKSGLPSDRFSAERTGGSVSTLTIQRTQQEDSAVYLCASSLTLYQPQHFGDGTRLSIL.

Regarding this clonotype: An end of the junction does not agree with germline; a read error may underlie this. The V and J genes are TRBV5-5 and TRBJ2-5; D ambiguous. The germline V gene has CDR1 SGHKS and CDR2 YYEKEE (reference sequence). The CDR3 extends over 13 amino acids. Written as DNA, the CDR3 is TGTGCCAGCAGCTTCGGACCACAAGAGACCCAGTGCTTC. Translation gives CASSFGPQETQCF.

This clonotype was observed a few times. J is TRBJ2-4 and V is TRBV3-1; D is possibly TRBD2 (7 bases). CDR3 length equals 14 residues. CDR1 and CDR2 (germline): LGHDT, YNNKEL (reference sequence). Trimming stripped 3 bases from V and 5 bases from J, with 11 bases between. CDR3 coding DNA: TGTGCCAGCAGCCAGGAGGGGGGGGAAAACATTCAGTACTTC. Amino acid sequence: CASSQEGGENIQYF.

This clonotype was observed a handful of times. The chain links TRBV6-9 to TRBJ2-7; TRBD1 aligns across 8 bases. The CDR3 runs 14 residues. J lost 7 bases, V lost 3 bases, and 8 bases had no gene match. In germline, CDR1 is MNHGY, CDR2 SVAAGI. CDR3 amino acids: CASSYLGDRKEQYF. The CDR3 bases are TGTGCCAGCAGTTACTTGGGGGACAGGAAAGAGCAGTACTTC.

The V gene is TRBV7-8, the J gene TRBJ2-7; the match to TRBD1 covers 7 bases. The CDR3 is made up of 15 amino acids. Germline V gives CDR1 SGHVS, CDR2 FQNEAQ. V trimming: 5 bases; J trimming: 5 bases; junction bases outside the gene matches: 12. The CDR3 nucleotides are TGTGCCAGCAGCCCACAAAGGGGGCGCCGAAACGAGCAGTACTTC. It is translated as CASSPQRGRRNEQYF.

The rearrangement joins TRBV28 to TRBJ2-7; no clear D gene. Trimming took off 3 bases at V and 6 bases at J, with 9 bases between the two ends. Germline-derived CDR1 and CDR2 are MDHEN and SYDVKM. The CDR3 has 12 amino acids. For the CDR3, the DNA is TGTGCCAGCAGTTTTACCTACACCGAGCAGTACTTC. It yields the protein CASSFTYTEQYF.

The chain carries TRBV29-1 and TRBJ2-7; 7 bases fit TRBD2. J was trimmed by 4 bases and V by 6 bases; bases with no gene match: 12. Germline V gene sequence: CDR1 SQVTM, CDR2 ANQGSEA. The CDR3 sequence is 14 residues long. CDR3 in amino acids: CSVALLAAPYEQYF. The CDR3 DNA reads TGCAGCGTAGCCCTCCTAGCGGCCCCTTACGAGCAGTACTTC.

This clonotype occurred many times. The chain employs TRBV27 and TRBJ2-5, with TRBD2 identical over 7 bases. Trimming at V came to 1 base and at J to 2 bases, leaving 13 bases not matched to a gene. Germline CDR1 and CDR2: MNHEY and SMNVEV (reference sequence). This CDR3 is 18 amino acids long. The CDR3 nucleotides read TGTGCCAGCAGTTTATGGCCACCAGCGGGAACGGGGCAAGAGACCCAGTACTTC. It codes for CASSLWPPAGTGQETQYF.

There are many counts of this clonotype. V gene TRBV20-1 combines with J gene TRBJ1-2; 8 bases align to TRBD1. CDR1 DFQATT and CDR2 SNEGSKA come from the germline V gene (reference sequence). This CDR3 comprises 13 residues. J gave up 7 bases and V 2 bases, and 6 bases lay outside the gene matches. The CDR3 DNA follows: TGCAGTGCTAGATCGGACAGGGAAGGTGGCTACACCTTC. Protein product: CSARSDREGGYTF.